A single TCR beta chain is shown here with its context. Antigen unknown. This specimen comes from a study of CD8+ T cells in alopecia areata. The study, taken as a whole, reports: Within the top 100, expanded CD8+ clones significantly decreased with tofacitinib, as did scalp clonality. There were also resident alphabeta T cells of normal skin sequenced in scalp samples. Unlike in mice, where it was clearer, TCR sharing across patients was less clear, possibly HLA-related.

The sample's treatment: oral pan-JAK inhibitor, 5-10 mg twice daily. Both peripheral blood and punch biopsies of lesional scalp skin were obtained from patients who had alopecia areata. CDR3 length: 12 residues. Germline values: CDR1 SGHNT, CDR2 YYREEE (reference sequence). The V gene lost 3 bases and the J gene lost 5 bases, with 6 bases spanning the gap. cDNA prepared by RNA extraction and subsequent reverse transcription served as the template for sequencing. Data came from immunoSEQ multiplex PCR; TCRdb stores just in-frame clones and leaves some out. Among approximately 130,000 clones listed, approximately 60% were seen once.

The specimen comprised CD4+ T cells sorted from blood, sampled at week 4, from a patient treated with tofacitinib. This clonotype originated in a human donor with alopecia areata. The V call is TRBV5-4, the J call TRBJ2-1, with TRBD2 as a possible D gene (5 bases). The CDR3 coding sequence is TGTGCCAGCAGCTCCGGGGACAATGAGCAGTTCTTC. As protein: CASSSGDNEQFF.